The 13 T cell receptor beta chains below come from one sample, sequenced in a study of neurological immune-mediated disorders. Using its own MiXCR run on the 5' RACE reads, TCRdb lists one record per CDR3 protein. The sample records about 95,000 distinct CDR3 sequences, 3% to 4% being singletons. The sequenced sample consisted of PBMCs. Receptors were obtained from a woman aged 18-29 years with multiple sclerosis.

There are many counts of this clonotype. The chain couples TRBV15 to TRBJ2-3; no clear D. V shed 3 bases and J shed 11 bases, with 21 bases lying between them. The germline V gene has CDR1 LNHNV and CDR2 YYDKDF (reference sequence). The CDR3 is made up of 15 amino acids. The CDR3 nucleotides are TGTGCCACCAGCAGGACCGGGTCCTCAGTGTTTGAGCAGTATTTT. Encoded protein: CATSRTGSSVFEQYF.

This clonotype was recorded many times. The chain is built from TRBV20-1 and TRBJ2-1; 10 bases match TRBD2. Germline-derived CDR1 and CDR2 are DFQATT and SNEGSKA (reference sequence). CDR3 length equals 14 residues. J lost 4 bases, V lost 7 bases, and 7 bases had no gene match. The CDR3 nucleotides are TGCAGTGAGTCCCGGACTAGCGGTTACAATGAGCAGTTCTTC. The encoded protein is CSESRTSGYNEQFF.

This clonotype was seen repeatedly, ten times or more. The V gene is TRBV5-1, the J gene TRBJ2-5; TRBD2 agrees at 13 bases. The V segment lost 4 bases and the J segment 1 base; nucleotides outside the gene matches: 7. This CDR3 has 17 residues. Germline values: CDR1 SGHRS, CDR2 YFSETQ. CDR3 nucleotides: TGCGCCAGCAGCGCCGGACTAGCGGGGGTTTCCCAAGAGACCCAGTACTTC. Translated, it gives CASSAGLAGVSQETQYF.

This clonotype was detected ten times or more. The genes are TRBV5-1 and TRBJ2-7, with 7 bases aligning to TRBD2. The CDR3 is 14 residues long. Germline CDR1 SGHRS, CDR2 YFSETQ. V lost 1 base and J lost 5; bases outside the gene matches: 6. The CDR3 spells CASSLTGLVDEQYF. The CDR3 DNA is TGCGCCAGCAGCTTGACCGGACTAGTTGACGAGCAGTACTTC.

This clonotype was picked up many times. The chain combines TRBV12-3 or TRBV12-4 with TRBJ2-2; D remains ambiguous. The germline V and J ends were trimmed by 3 bases and 6 bases, with 8 bases remaining between them. The CDR3 contains 13 residues. The CDR3 bases are TGTGCCAGCAGTTTTGAAGTTCCCGGGGAGCTGTTTTTT. Its protein is CASSFEVPGELFF.

This clonotype was picked up many times. The CDR3, as DNA: TGCGCCAGCAGCCTCAGGGCTAGCGGGGCCGGGACAGATACGCAGTATTTT. Translated: CASSLRASGAGTDTQYF. V is TRBV5-1 and J is TRBJ2-3; TRBD2 matches at 9 bases. The CDR3 length is 17 residues. Per germline, CDR1 SGHRS and CDR2 YFSETQ. J lost 3 bases, V lost 4 bases, and 12 bases had no gene match.

This clonotype came up many times. The chain employs TRBV5-5 and TRBJ1-2; TRBD1 matches 10 bases. With V trimmed by 4 bases and J by 0 bases, 3 bases remained unmatched. The germline gives CDR1 SGHKS, CDR2 YYEKEE (reference sequence). The CDR3 loop spans 15 amino acids. The CDR3 DNA follows: TGTGCCAGCAGCCATGGGACAGGGGCTAACTATGGCTACACCTTC. It encodes CASSHGTGANYGYTF. The whole variable domain, filled in from reference TRBV5-5 and TRBJ1-2, reads DAGVTQSPTHLIKTRGQQVTLRCSPISGHKSVSWYQQVLGQGPQFIFQYYEKEERGRGNFPDRFSARQFPNYSSELNVNALLLGDSALYLCASSHGTGANYGYTFGSGTRLTVV.

The sample holds many counts of this clonotype. The rearrangement joins TRBV20-1 to TRBJ2-7; D possibly corresponds to TRBD2 (6 bases). This CDR3 spans 15 amino acids. The ends were cut back, 6 bases at V and 0 bases at J, with 18 bases in the middle. Germline CDR1 is DFQATT and CDR2 is SNEGSKA (reference sequence). The CDR3 DNA is TGCAGTGCCCGGACGAGCGGGCATCACTCCTACGAGCAGTACTTC. This sequence encodes CSARTSGHHSYEQYF.

This clonotype was seen repeatedly, ten times or more. The chain is built from TRBV29-1 and TRBJ1-1; 8 bases match TRBD1. CDR1 and CDR2 (germline): SQVTM, ANQGSEA. J was trimmed by 4 bases and V by 1 base; bases with no gene match: 8. The CDR3 loop spans 15 amino acids. CDR3 amino acids: CSVEVSGGKGTEAFF. The CDR3 DNA follows: TGCAGCGTTGAAGTCTCAGGGGGCAAGGGCACTGAAGCTTTCTTT.

The table lists this clonotype with many counts. The chain joins TRBV28 to TRBJ2-5; D remains unclear. This CDR3 is built from 14 residues. CDR1 is MDHEN, CDR2 SYDVKM, per germline. Trimming removed 4 bases at V and 6 bases at J, with 15 bases between. The DNA for the CDR3 is TGTGCCAGCAGTTCCGGCGGACGGAGAAAGACCCAGTACTTC. Protein sequence: CASSSGGRRKTQYF.

This clonotype has a count of ten or more. V usage is TRBV20-1 and J usage is TRBJ2-3; 9 bases fit TRBD2. Per the germline V gene, CDR1 is DFQATT and CDR2 is SNEGSKA (reference sequence). With 2 bases clipped from V and 2 bases from J, the junction kept 2 bases outside the gene matches. The CDR3 contains 14 residues. DNA of the CDR3: TGCAGTGCTAGAAGCGGGGGGATCACAGATACGCAGTATTTT. This sequence encodes CSARSGGITDTQYF.

This clonotype was found a few times. The V and J genes are TRBV20-1 and TRBJ2-1; TRBD2 aligns across 12 bases. Germline lookup yields CDR1 DFQATT and CDR2 SNEGSKA (reference sequence). The CDR3 consists of 15 residues. Trimming removed 1 base from V and 9 bases from J; junction bases left unmatched: 7. The CDR3 loop is CSARARRTSGAEQFF. The CDR3 nucleotides read TGCAGTGCTAGAGCCAGGAGGACTAGCGGGGCTGAGCAGTTCTTC.

This clonotype was observed many times. The rearrangement links TRBV3-1 to TRBJ2-7; D gene unclear. Trimming took off 2 bases at V and 4 bases at J, with 6 bases between the two ends. CDR3 length: 12 residues. Germline V gene data show CDR1 as LGHDT and CDR2 as YNNKEL (reference sequence). CDR3 sequence reads: CASSQRDYEQYF. The DNA for the CDR3 is TGTGCCAGCAGCCAAAGGGATTACGAGCAGTACTTC.